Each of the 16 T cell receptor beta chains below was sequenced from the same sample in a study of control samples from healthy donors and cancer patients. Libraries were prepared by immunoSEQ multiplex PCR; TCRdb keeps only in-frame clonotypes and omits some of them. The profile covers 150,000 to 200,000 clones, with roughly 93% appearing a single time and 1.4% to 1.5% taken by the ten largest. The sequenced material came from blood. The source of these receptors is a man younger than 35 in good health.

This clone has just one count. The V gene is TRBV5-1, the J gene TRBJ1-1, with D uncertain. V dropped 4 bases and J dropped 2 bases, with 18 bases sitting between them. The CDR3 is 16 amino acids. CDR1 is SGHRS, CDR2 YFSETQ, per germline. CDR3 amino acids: CASSPFLEGDNTEAFF. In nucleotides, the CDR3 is TGCGCCAGCAGCCCCTTTTTGGAGGGCGATAACACTGAAGCTTTCTTT. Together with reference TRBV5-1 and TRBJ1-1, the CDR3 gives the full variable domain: KAGVTQTPRYLIKTRGQQVTLSCSPISGHRSVSWYQQTPGQGLQFLFEYFSETQRNKGNFPGRFSGRQFSNSRSEMNVSTLELGDSALYLCASSPFLEGDNTEAFFGQGTRLTVV.

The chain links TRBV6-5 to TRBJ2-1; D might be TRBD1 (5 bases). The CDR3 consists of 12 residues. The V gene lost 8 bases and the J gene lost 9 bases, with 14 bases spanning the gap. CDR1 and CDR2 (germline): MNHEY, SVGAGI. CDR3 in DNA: TGTGCCAGCGTTTTTTCAACAGGTGAGCAGTTCTTC. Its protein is CASVFSTGEQFF.

CDR3 sequence reads: CASSLRYGNYGYTF. The CDR3 DNA follows: TGTGCCAGCAGCTTGAGATACGGAAACTATGGCTACACCTTC. This chain links TRBV5-5 with TRBJ1-2; D uncertain. Trimming shortened V by 1 base and J by 2 bases, and 9 bases separated the two germline ends. The CDR3 is 14 amino acids. Germline V lookup: CDR1 SGHKS, CDR2 YYEKEE (reference sequence).

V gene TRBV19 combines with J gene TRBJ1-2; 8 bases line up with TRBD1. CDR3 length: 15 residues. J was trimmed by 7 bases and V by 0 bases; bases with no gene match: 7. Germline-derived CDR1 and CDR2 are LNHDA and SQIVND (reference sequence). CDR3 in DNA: TGTGCCAGTAGTATAGACCAGGGGGCCAGGGCTGGCTACACCTTC. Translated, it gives CASSIDQGARAGYTF.

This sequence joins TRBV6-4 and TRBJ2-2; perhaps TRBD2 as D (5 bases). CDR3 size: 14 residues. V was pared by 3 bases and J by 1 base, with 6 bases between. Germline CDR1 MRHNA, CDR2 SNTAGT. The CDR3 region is CASSEGRNTGELFF. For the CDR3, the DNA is TGTGCCAGCAGTGAAGGGAGGAACACCGGGGAGCTGTTTTTT.

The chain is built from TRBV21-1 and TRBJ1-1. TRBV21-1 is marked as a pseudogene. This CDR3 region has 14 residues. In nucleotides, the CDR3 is TGTGCCAGCAACAAATCCGGGCCATACACTGAAGCTTTCTTT. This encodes CASNKSGPYTEAFF.

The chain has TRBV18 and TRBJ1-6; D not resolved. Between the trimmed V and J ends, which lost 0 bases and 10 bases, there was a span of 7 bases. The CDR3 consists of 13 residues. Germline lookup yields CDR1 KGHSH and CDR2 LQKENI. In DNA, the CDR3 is TGTGCCAGCTCACCACCTCTGAACTCACCCCTCCACTTT. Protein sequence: CASSPPLNSPLHF.

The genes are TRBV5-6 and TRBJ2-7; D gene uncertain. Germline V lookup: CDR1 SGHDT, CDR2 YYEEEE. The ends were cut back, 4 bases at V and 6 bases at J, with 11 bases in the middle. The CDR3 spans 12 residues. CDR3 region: CASSTGTLEQYF. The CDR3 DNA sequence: TGTGCCAGCAGCACCGGCACCCTCGAGCAGTACTTC.

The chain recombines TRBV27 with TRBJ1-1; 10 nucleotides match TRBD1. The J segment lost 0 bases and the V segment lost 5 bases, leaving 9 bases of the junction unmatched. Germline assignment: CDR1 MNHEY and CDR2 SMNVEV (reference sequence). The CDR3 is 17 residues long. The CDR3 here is CASSPDRGRPMNTEAFF. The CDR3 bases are TGTGCCAGCAGTCCCGACAGGGGGCGACCCATGAACACTGAAGCTTTCTTT.

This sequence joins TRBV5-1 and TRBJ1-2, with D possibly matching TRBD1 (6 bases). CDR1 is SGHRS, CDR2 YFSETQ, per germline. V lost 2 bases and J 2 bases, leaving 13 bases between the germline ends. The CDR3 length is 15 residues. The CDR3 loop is CASSLISGENYGYTF. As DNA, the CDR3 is TGCGCCAGCAGCTTAATATCAGGGGAAAACTATGGCTACACCTTC.

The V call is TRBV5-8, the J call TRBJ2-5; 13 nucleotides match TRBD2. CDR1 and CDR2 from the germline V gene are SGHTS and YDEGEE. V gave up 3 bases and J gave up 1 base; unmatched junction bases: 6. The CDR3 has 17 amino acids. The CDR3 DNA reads TGTGCCAGCAGCTCCACCGGGACTAGCGGGGCCCAAGAGACCCAGTACTTC. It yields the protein CASSSTGTSGAQETQYF.

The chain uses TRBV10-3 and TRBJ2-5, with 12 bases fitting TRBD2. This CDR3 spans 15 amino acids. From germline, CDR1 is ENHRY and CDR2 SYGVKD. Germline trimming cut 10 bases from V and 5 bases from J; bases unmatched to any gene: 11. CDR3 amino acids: CASQRLAGVGETQYF. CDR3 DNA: TGTGCCAGCCAAAGACTAGCGGGGGTGGGGGAGACCCAGTACTTC.

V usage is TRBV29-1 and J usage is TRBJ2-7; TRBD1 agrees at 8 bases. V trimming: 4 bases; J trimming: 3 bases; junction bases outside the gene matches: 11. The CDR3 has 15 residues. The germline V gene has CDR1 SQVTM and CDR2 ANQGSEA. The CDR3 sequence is CSVVKGAGGFYEQYF. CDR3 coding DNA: TGCAGCGTTGTGAAGGGGGCAGGGGGCTTCTACGAGCAGTACTTC.

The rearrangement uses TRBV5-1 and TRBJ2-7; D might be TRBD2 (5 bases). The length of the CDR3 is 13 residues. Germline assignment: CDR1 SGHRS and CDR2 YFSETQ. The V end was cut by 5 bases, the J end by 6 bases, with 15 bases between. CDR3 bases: TGCGCCAGCAGTTGGGGAGAATCCCTCGAGCAGTACTTC. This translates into CASSWGESLEQYF.

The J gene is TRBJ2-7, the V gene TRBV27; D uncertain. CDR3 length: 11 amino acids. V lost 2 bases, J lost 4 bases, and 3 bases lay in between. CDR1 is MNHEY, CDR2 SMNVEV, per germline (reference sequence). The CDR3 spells CASSLKYEQYF. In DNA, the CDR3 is TGTGCCAGCAGTTTAAAATACGAGCAGTACTTC.

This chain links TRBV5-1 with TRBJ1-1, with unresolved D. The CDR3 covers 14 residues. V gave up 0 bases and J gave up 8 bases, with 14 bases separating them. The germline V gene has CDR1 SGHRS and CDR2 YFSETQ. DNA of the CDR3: TGCGCCAGCAGCTTGGCCGGGTTTGGACGGGAAGCTTTCTTT. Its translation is CASSLAGFGREAFF.